This T cell receptor beta chain appears in the sequencing data of a study of T cells in tuberculosis. Profiled with immunoSEQ multiplex PCR; TCRdb holds only in-frame clones, not every one. Here the sample spans tens of thousands of clones, approximately 90% being singletons. On this clone: Its antigen is undetermined.

Findings and caveats of the study: Active tuberculosis TCR-alpha repertoires lay closer to GMM-specific TCRs than IGRA-negative controls, suggesting clonal expansion. Samples were chosen by availability of cryopreserved specimens. Shorter CDR3-alpha in active tuberculosis partly drove smaller distances.

The sequenced material came from PBMCs. The TCR sequence derives from a donor between 10 and 35 years old with latent tuberculosis or without tuberculosis infection.

CDR3 nucleotides: TGTGCCAGCAGCCCTTCGACTCTAAATGAAAAACTGTTTTTT. Its protein is CASSPSTLNEKLFF. This sequence joins TRBV7-9 and TRBJ1-4; D remains unclear. The germline V gene has CDR1 SEHNR and CDR2 FQNEAQ (reference sequence). The CDR3 is made up of 14 amino acids. The V end lost 5 bases, the J end lost 5 bases, and 12 bases lay between the germline ends.